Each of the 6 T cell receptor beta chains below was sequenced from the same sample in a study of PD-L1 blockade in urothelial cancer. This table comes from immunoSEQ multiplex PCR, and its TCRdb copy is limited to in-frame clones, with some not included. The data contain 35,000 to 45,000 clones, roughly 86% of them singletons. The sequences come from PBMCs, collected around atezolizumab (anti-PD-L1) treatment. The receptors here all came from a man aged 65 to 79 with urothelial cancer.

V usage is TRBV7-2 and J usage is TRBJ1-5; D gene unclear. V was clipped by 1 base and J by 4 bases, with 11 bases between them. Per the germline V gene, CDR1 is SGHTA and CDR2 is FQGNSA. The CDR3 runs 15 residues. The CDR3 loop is CASSLGYGENQPQHF. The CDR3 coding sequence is TGTGCCAGCAGCTTAGGTTACGGGGAGAATCAGCCCCAGCATTTT.

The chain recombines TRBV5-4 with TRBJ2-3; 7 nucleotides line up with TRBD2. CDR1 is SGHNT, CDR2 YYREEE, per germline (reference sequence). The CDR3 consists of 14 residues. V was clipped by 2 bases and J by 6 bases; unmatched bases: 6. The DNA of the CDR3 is TGTGCCAGCAGCTTTTGGACTAGGAGGGATACGCAGTATTTT. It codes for CASSFWTRRDTQYF. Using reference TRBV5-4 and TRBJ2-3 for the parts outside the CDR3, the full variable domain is ETGVTQSPTHLIKTRGQQVTLRCSSQSGHNTVSWYQQALGQGPQFIFQYYREEENGRGNFPPRFSGLQFPNYSSELNVNALELDDSALYLCASSFWTRRDTQYFGPGTRLTVL.

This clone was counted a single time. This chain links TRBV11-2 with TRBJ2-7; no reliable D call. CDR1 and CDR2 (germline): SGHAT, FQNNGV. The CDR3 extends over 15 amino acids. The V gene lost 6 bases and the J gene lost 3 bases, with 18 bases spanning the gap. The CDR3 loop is CASSPRESFYYEQYF. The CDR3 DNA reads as TGTGCCAGCAGTCCCCGAGAGTCCTTCTACTACGAGCAGTACTTC.

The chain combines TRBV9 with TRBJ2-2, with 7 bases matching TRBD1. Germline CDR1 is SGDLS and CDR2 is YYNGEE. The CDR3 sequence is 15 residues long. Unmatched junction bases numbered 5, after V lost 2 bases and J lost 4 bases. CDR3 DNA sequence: TGTGCCAGCAGCGTGGCCGGGACAGCCACCGGGGAGCTGTTTTTT. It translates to CASSVAGTATGELFF.

The CDR3 sequence: CASSSPGGSTDTQYF. For the CDR3, the DNA is TGTGCCAGCAGCTCCCCGGGGGGCAGCACAGATACGCAGTATTTT. The V call is TRBV7-2, the J call TRBJ2-3; the D gene is possibly TRBD2 (7 bases). The V end was cut by 4 bases, the J end by 0 bases, with 11 bases between. The CDR3 spans 15 residues. CDR1 and CDR2 (germline): SGHTA, FQGNSA.

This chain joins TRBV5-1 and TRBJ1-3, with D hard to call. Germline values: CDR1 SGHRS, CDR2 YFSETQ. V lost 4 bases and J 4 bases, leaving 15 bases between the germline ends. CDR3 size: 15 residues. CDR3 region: CASSPTGPRGNTIYF. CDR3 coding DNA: TGCGCCAGCAGCCCTACTGGTCCACGGGGAAACACCATATATTTT.